The 18 T cell receptor beta chains in this list originate from one sample, sequenced in a study of T-cell reconstitution after alpha-beta-depleted transplantation in children. A library of TCRbeta sequences, prepared with unique molecular identifiers, was generated. A single record per CDR3 protein comes from TCRdb applying MiXCR to the PCR reads. The sample carries about 300,000 distinct CDR3 sequences, about a tenth recorded once. The sample in question was PBMCs, obtained before TCRalphabeta/CD19-depleted stem cell transplant. Source of these receptors: a boy younger than two with acute myeloid leukemia, due to receive a stem cell transplant.

This clonotype was observed at least ten times. Here the CDR3 reads CASSRGTGSNQPQHF. The CDR3 region has the DNA TGTGCCAGCAGCCGAGGGACAGGGAGCAATCAGCCCCAGCATTTT. This chain uses TRBV7-9 with TRBJ1-5; 9 bases are shared with TRBD1. This CDR3 is built from 15 residues. The V and J ends lost 5 bases and 1 base, in that order; junction bases with no gene match: 3. Germline V CDR1 and CDR2: SEHNR, FQNEAQ (reference sequence).

A remark on this clonotype: A read error may explain this, as a much larger clone is one base away. The V call is TRBV10-3, the J call TRBJ2-7, with D possibly TRBD1 on 6 matching bases. V lost 2 bases and J lost 0, with 17 bases in between. CDR1 is ENHRY and CDR2 is SYGVKD in the germline V gene. The CDR3 sequence is 17 residues long. DNA for the CDR3: TGTGCCATCAGTGAGCCAGGCAGGGGCGAGACCTCCTACGAGCAGTACTTC. Amino acids: CAISEPGRGETSYEQYF.

This clonotype occurred many times. V gene TRBV20-1 combines with J gene TRBJ2-3; D tentatively fits TRBD1 or TRBD2 (5 bases each). Trimming pared 3 bases from V and 0 bases from J, leaving 10 bases between. This CDR3 spans 14 amino acids. Germline assignment: CDR1 DFQATT and CDR2 SNEGSKA (reference sequence). The CDR3 is CSASMGVSTDTQYF. The CDR3, as DNA: TGCAGTGCTAGTATGGGGGTTAGCACAGATACGCAGTATTTT.

Of note for this clonotype: This could be a read error, since a much larger clone is one nucleotide away. The CDR3: CSARDLGSYNEQYF. CDR3 coding DNA: TGCAGTGCTAGAGACCTAGGGTCCTACAACGAGCAGTACTTC. The chain recombines TRBV20-1 with TRBJ2-7; D remains ambiguous. CDR3 length equals 14 residues. Trimming pared 0 bases from V and 5 bases from J, leaving 14 bases between. Germline V gene data show CDR1 as DFQATT and CDR2 as SNEGSKA (reference sequence).

This clonotype has at least ten counts. The chain carries TRBV10-3 and TRBJ2-7; 12 positions agree with TRBD1. Germline V gene lookup returns CDR1 ENHRY and CDR2 SYGVKD. The V segment lost 5 bases and the J segment 3 bases; nucleotides outside the gene matches: 11. The CDR3 is 17 residues long. CDR3 amino acids: CAISTGTGGILGYEQYF. The CDR3 DNA reads TGTGCCATCAGTACCGGGACAGGGGGCATTCTTGGCTACGAGCAGTACTTC.

This clonotype was counted at least ten times. The chain employs TRBV29-1 and TRBJ2-1, with 7 positions matching TRBD2. Unmatched junction bases numbered 4, after V lost 7 bases and J lost 1 base. The length of the CDR3 is 13 residues. Germline V gene sequence: CDR1 SQVTM, CDR2 ANQGSEA. CDR3 sequence (DNA): TGCAGCGATGTGCGGGAGTCCTACAATGAGCAGTTCTTC. Protein product: CSDVRESYNEQFF.

The chain uses TRBV20-1 and TRBJ2-3, with D unclear. Germline CDR1 and CDR2: DFQATT and SNEGSKA (reference sequence). CDR3 length equals 11 residues. Trimming stripped 3 bases from V and 4 bases from J, with 5 bases between. CDR3 protein: CSASKADTQYF. The DNA for the CDR3 is TGCAGTGCTAGTAAGGCAGATACGCAGTATTTT.

This clonotype was seen repeatedly, ten times or more. The chain joins TRBV18 to TRBJ1-1; 11 nucleotides match TRBD1. CDR3 length equals 15 residues. Per the germline V gene, CDR1 is KGHSH and CDR2 is LQKENI. Unmatched junction bases numbered 4, after V lost 4 bases and J lost 3 bases. CDR3 coding DNA: TGTGCCAGCTCACTACGGGGACAGGGGGACACTGAAGCTTTCTTT. Amino acids: CASSLRGQGDTEAFF.

At least ten counts were recorded for this clonotype. CDR3 coding DNA: TGTGCCAGCAGCTTATCAACCCTTCGGGGAGGTCAGCCCCAGCATTTT. This translates into CASSLSTLRGGQPQHF. This chain joins TRBV7-8 and TRBJ1-5; D unclear. The V gene lost 2 bases and the J gene lost 6 bases, with 17 bases spanning the gap. The CDR3 contains 16 residues. Germline V gene lookup returns CDR1 SGHVS and CDR2 FQNEAQ.

The chain joins TRBV7-9 to TRBJ2-7; 9 bases are a match to TRBD1. Germline loops: CDR1 SEHNR, CDR2 FQNEAQ (reference sequence). V was clipped by 0 bases and J by 2 bases; unmatched bases: 8. The CDR3 spans 17 residues. The CDR3 here is CASSLARSRDRAYEQYF. The CDR3 bases are TGTGCCAGCAGCTTAGCGCGGTCCAGGGACAGGGCCTACGAGCAGTACTTC.

In this sample, this clonotype turned up a few times. V usage is TRBV11-2 and J usage is TRBJ2-7; maybe TRBD2 (6 bases). The CDR3 length is 16 residues. From germline, CDR1 is SGHAT and CDR2 FQNNGV. The ends were cut back, 5 bases at V and 3 bases at J, with 20 bases in the middle. The CDR3 region is CASSHSLGGRRYEQYF. CDR3 nucleotides: TGTGCCAGCAGCCATAGCCTTGGGGGGAGGCGCTACGAGCAGTACTTC.

This clonotype was counted many times. The chain combines TRBV20-1 with TRBJ1-5, with no clear D. The length of the CDR3 is 14 residues. Trimming stripped 0 bases from V and 3 bases from J, with 9 bases between. The germline V gene has CDR1 DFQATT and CDR2 SNEGSKA (reference sequence). CDR3 bases: TGCAGTGCTAGAGATGGAGGTCACAATCAGCCCCAGCATTTT. It codes for CSARDGGHNQPQHF.

This clonotype appeared many times. The chain joins TRBV28 to TRBJ1-2, with D possibly TRBD1 on 5 matching bases. The germline CDR1 and CDR2 sequences are MDHEN and SYDVKM. Trimming pared 3 bases from V and 4 bases from J, leaving 12 bases between. The CDR3 spans 14 residues. The CDR3 sequence: CASSLRQRGYGYTF. CDR3 DNA sequence: TGTGCCAGCAGTTTGAGGCAGAGGGGCTATGGCTACACCTTC.

At least ten counts were recorded for this clonotype. The chain joins TRBV5-1 to TRBJ2-7; D is tentatively TRBD1 or TRBD2 (5 bases each). CDR3 length equals 15 residues. Per germline, CDR1 SGHRS and CDR2 YFSETQ. Trimming took 2 bases from V and 2 from J, leaving 14 bases between them. Here the CDR3 reads CASSFGTGNTYEQYF. Written as DNA, the CDR3 is TGCGCCAGCAGCTTCGGGACCGGGAACACCTACGAGCAGTACTTC. Full variable domain (missing parts from reference TRBV5-1 and TRBJ2-7): KAGVTQTPRYLIKTRGQQVTLSCSPISGHRSVSWYQQTPGQGLQFLFEYFSETQRNKGNFPGRFSGRQFSNSRSEMNVSTLELGDSALYLCASSFGTGNTYEQYFGPGTRLTVT.

In this sample, this clonotype turned up many times. V gene TRBV27 combines with J gene TRBJ2-5; possibly TRBD1 for D (6 bases). The CDR3 spans 14 residues. V was clipped by 3 bases and J by 3 bases, with 11 bases between them. The germline CDR1 and CDR2 sequences are MNHEY and SMNVEV (reference sequence). This chain's CDR3 is CASSFQGSKETQYF. The CDR3 nucleotides are TGTGCCAGCAGTTTCCAGGGGAGCAAAGAGACCCAGTACTTC.

As concerns this clonotype: A much larger clone differs by one base, so this may be a read error. The chain carries TRBV20-1 and TRBJ2-7; D unresolved. Trimming removed 1 base at V and 3 bases at J, with 22 bases between. Germline lookup yields CDR1 DFQATT and CDR2 SNEGSKA (reference sequence). This CDR3 comprises 17 residues. The CDR3 DNA is TGCAGTGCTAGAGGGCTCGTGGCATGTACACCGCGCTACGAGCAGTACTTC. Its translation is CSARGLVACTPRYEQYF.

This clonotype was found many times. V is TRBV10-3 and J is TRBJ2-7, with D tentatively TRBD2 (8 bases). V dropped 10 bases and J dropped 7 bases, with 29 bases sitting between them. The germline gives CDR1 ENHRY, CDR2 SYGVKD. This CDR3 comprises 16 residues. The CDR3 sequence is CATGGGGGDLIKEQYF. The DNA for the CDR3 is TGTGCCACCGGGGGGGGAGGGGGCGATCTGATTAAGGAGCAGTACTTC.

This clonotype has at least ten counts. V gene TRBV5-4 combines with J gene TRBJ2-3, with no clear D. Germline-derived CDR1 and CDR2 are SGHNT and YYREEE (reference sequence). V dropped 0 bases and J dropped 0 bases, with 11 bases sitting between them. The CDR3 is made up of 16 amino acids. CDR3 in amino acids: CASSLDPRSSTDTQYF. The CDR3 DNA sequence: TGTGCCAGCAGCTTGGATCCACGTTCTAGCACAGATACGCAGTATTTT.